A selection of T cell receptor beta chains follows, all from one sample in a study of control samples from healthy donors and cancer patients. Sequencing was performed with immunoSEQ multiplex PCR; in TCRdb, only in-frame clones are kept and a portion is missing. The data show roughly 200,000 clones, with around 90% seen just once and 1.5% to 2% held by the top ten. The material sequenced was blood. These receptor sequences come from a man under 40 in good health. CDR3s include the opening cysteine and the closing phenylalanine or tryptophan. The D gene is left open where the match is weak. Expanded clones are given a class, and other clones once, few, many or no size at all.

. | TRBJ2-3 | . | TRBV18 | CASSTYVTGSTDTQYF | TGTGCCAGCTCTACTTACGTAACAGGGAGCACAGATACGCAGTATTTT
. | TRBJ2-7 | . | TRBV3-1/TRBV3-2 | CASCLASGEQYF | TGTGCCAGCTGTCTTGCATCGGGCGAGCAGTACTTC
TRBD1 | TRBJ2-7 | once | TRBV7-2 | CASSQTGYSYEQYF | TGTGCCAGCAGCCAGACAGGGTACTCCTACGAGCAGTACTTC
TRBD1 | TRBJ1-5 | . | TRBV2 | CASREGGQGYQPQHF | TGTGCCAGCAGGGAGGGGGGACAGGGGTATCAGCCCCAGCATTTT
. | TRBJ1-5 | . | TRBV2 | CASSEVIRSNQPQHF | TGTGCCAGCAGTGAGGTTATACGGAGCAATCAGCCCCAGCATTTT
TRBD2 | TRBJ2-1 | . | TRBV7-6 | CASRNSGGTKYNEQFF | TGTGCCAGCAGAAATAGCGGGGGGACCAAATACAATGAGCAGTTCTTC
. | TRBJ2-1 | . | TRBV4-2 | CASSPGPRVANEQFF | TGTGCCAGCAGCCCGGGACCCCGAGTTGCCAATGAGCAGTTCTTC
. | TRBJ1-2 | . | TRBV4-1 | CASSQDRGHGYTF | TGCGCCAGCAGCCAAGATCGGGGGCATGGCTACACCTTC
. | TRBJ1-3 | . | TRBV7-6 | CASPQGSGNTIYF | TGTGCCTCCCCCCAGGGCTCTGGAAACACCATATATTTT
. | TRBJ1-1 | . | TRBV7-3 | CASSSWVISDTEAFF | TGTGCCAGCAGCTCCTGGGTTATATCGGACACTGAAGCTTTCTTT
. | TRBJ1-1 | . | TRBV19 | CASSPQVVYGRMNTEAFF | TGTGCCAGTAGCCCTCAAGTAGTATATGGGCGGATGAACACTGAAGCTTTCTTT
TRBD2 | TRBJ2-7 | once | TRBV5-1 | CASSSRSRLAPAYEQYF | TGCGCCAGCAGCTCCCGGTCTAGACTAGCGCCCGCCTACGAGCAGTACTTC
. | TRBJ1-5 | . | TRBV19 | CASSRGNSNQPQHF | TGTGCCAGTAGTCGGGGGAATAGCAATCAGCCCCAGCATTTT